Presented here are 25 T cell receptor beta chains from one specimen sequenced in a study of T cells after yellow fever vaccination. TCRdb itself ran the 5' RACE reads through MiXCR, one entry per CDR3 protein. Among 450,000 to 550,000 distinct CDR3 sequences listed, 21% were seen once. Sequenced material: PBMCs, taken less than 25 days after the first yellow fever vaccination. These receptors all stem from a young man who received the YFV17D yellow fever vaccine.

This rearrangement joins TRBV28 to TRBJ1-5, with TRBD1 as a possible D gene (5 bases). Trimming shortened V by 8 bases and J by 1 base, and 18 bases separated the two germline ends. The V gene's germline CDR1 is MDHEN and CDR2 SYDVKM. This CDR3 spans 16 amino acids. The CDR3 DNA sequence: TGTGCCAGCGAGCCCCGGGGGATAGGGAGCAATCAGCCCCAGCATTTT. It yields the protein CASEPRGIGSNQPQHF.

This clonotype showed up just a few times. The chain is built from TRBV6-5 and TRBJ2-6, with 9 nucleotides matching TRBD1. Losses at the gene ends were 3 bases for V and 3 bases for J; bases not matched to a gene: 9. Germline lookup yields CDR1 MNHEY and CDR2 SVGAGI. The CDR3 is 18 residues long. The DNA of the CDR3 is TGTGCCAGCAGTTATTCCGGGACAGGGTTGGGTGGGGCCAACGTCCTGACTTTC. Translation: CASSYSGTGLGGANVLTF.

V is TRBV7-2 and J is TRBJ1-4; D gene unclear. The CDR3 contains 14 residues. V was trimmed by 4 bases and J by 7 bases, leaving 13 bases between them. Germline V gene lookup returns CDR1 SGHTA and CDR2 FQGNSA. The CDR3 DNA is TGTGCCAGCAGCTCCAGTGGCTACTTTGAAAAACTGTTTTTT. Encoded protein: CASSSSGYFEKLFF.

The V and J genes are TRBV20-1 and TRBJ1-2, with unresolved D. Germline V lookup: CDR1 DFQATT, CDR2 SNEGSKA (reference sequence). The germline V and J ends were trimmed by 4 bases and 2 bases, with 11 bases remaining between them. The CDR3 sequence is 13 residues long. The CDR3 DNA is TGCAGTGCTACGGAATCCCCAAACTATGGCTACACCTTC. Its translation is CSATESPNYGYTF.

In this sample, this clonotype turned up a few times. The CDR3 region has the DNA TGTGCCAGCAGTTCGTCACCGGGAAAGGGGAATTCACCCCTCCACTTT. Translating gives CASSSSPGKGNSPLHF. V and J are TRBV7-6 and TRBJ1-6, with a possible D match to TRBD1 (5 bases). Germline V gene lookup returns CDR1 SGHVS and CDR2 FNYEAQ. This CDR3 contains 16 residues. With 6 bases removed from V and 7 bases from J, the gap between germline ends came to 19 bases.

This clonotype appeared many times. The chain joins TRBV18 to TRBJ2-5; D call uncertain. Germline V gives CDR1 KGHSH, CDR2 LQKENI. V was pared by 8 bases and J by 4 bases, with 11 bases between. The CDR3 is made up of 12 amino acids. The CDR3 is CASSPSGETQYF. CDR3 in DNA: TGTGCCAGCAGCCCGTCGGGAGAGACCCAGTACTTC.

This clonotype appeared many times. The chain is built from TRBV20-1 and TRBJ1-1; no reliable D call. Germline V gives CDR1 DFQATT, CDR2 SNEGSKA (reference sequence). The V gene lost 6 bases and the J gene lost 3 bases, with 5 bases spanning the gap. The CDR3 is 10 residues long. The CDR3 protein is CSAGYTEAFF. For the CDR3, the DNA is TGCAGTGCAGGGTACACTGAAGCTTTCTTT.

The V call is TRBV24-1, the J call TRBJ2-2; D is uncertain. Trimming cost V 6 bases and J 3 bases, with 4 bases left between them. Germline values: CDR1 KGHDR, CDR2 SFDVKD. The CDR3 length is 12 residues. The CDR3 nucleotides read TGTGCCACCAGTCGGGACACCGGGGAGCTGTTTTTT. Translating it yields CATSRDTGELFF.

This clonotype appeared once. V is TRBV5-1 and J is TRBJ2-1; 9 bases are a match to TRBD2. Germline assignment: CDR1 SGHRS and CDR2 YFSETQ. The CDR3 has 15 residues. The junction had 5 bases not matched to a gene; V was cut back by 2 bases and J by 5 bases. The CDR3 protein is CASSFSGGPNNEQFF. In DNA form, the CDR3 reads TGCGCCAGCAGCTTTAGCGGGGGCCCGAACAATGAGCAGTTCTTC.

The J gene is TRBJ2-3, the V gene TRBV29-1, with TRBD2 matching over 11 bases. Trimming removed 1 base from V and 2 bases from J; junction bases left unmatched: 5. The germline CDR1 and CDR2 sequences are SQVTM and ANQGSEA. This CDR3 contains 16 residues. The CDR3 protein is CSVEGVAGGITDTQYF. In DNA form, the CDR3 reads TGCAGCGTTGAAGGGGTAGCGGGGGGGATCACAGATACGCAGTATTTT.

CDR3 DNA sequence: TGTGCCAGCAGCACGTCCAGTACCTACAATGAGCAGTTCTTC. It codes for CASSTSSTYNEQFF. The chain recombines TRBV7-3 with TRBJ2-1; D not resolved. Trimming removed 5 bases at V and 2 bases at J, with 10 bases between. From germline, CDR1 is SGHTA and CDR2 FQGTGA. The CDR3 contains 14 residues.

This clonotype was seen a few times. The chain links TRBV4-2 to TRBJ1-6; the D is unclear. V lost 0 bases and J 2 bases, leaving 11 bases between the germline ends. Germline V lookup: CDR1 LGHNA, CDR2 YNFKEQ. The CDR3 sequence is 17 residues long. Written as DNA, the CDR3 is TGTGCCAGCAGCCAAGATGAAGGGCGCCCCTATAATTCACCCCTCCACTTT. This gives the protein CASSQDEGRPYNSPLHF.

This clonotype was counted a few times. The rearrangement joins TRBV3-1 to TRBJ2-1, with TRBD2 identical over 8 bases. Unmatched junction bases numbered 6, after V lost 3 bases and J lost 2 bases. This CDR3 has 16 residues. The germline CDR1 and CDR2 sequences are LGHDT and YNNKEL (reference sequence). CDR3 in amino acids: CASSQIGGAPYNEQFF. The DNA of the CDR3 is TGTGCCAGCAGCCAGATCGGGGGGGCCCCCTACAATGAGCAGTTCTTC.

The table lists this clonotype with a few counts. The J gene is TRBJ2-7, the V gene TRBV12-3 or TRBV12-4; 10 nucleotides align to TRBD1. The J segment lost 4 bases and the V segment lost 4 bases, leaving 7 bases of the junction unmatched. This CDR3 is built from 15 residues. CDR3 DNA: TGTGCCAGCAGTTGGACAGGGGGACTCGGGTACGAGCAGTACTTC. It is translated as CASSWTGGLGYEQYF.

The chain uses TRBV7-2 and TRBJ2-5, with 10 bases matching TRBD2. V lost 3 bases to trimming and J lost 4 bases; unmatched junction nucleotides: 8. The CDR3 totals 16 residues. CDR1 and CDR2 from the germline V gene are SGHTA and FQGNSA. CDR3 residues: CASSFQAGGPGETQYF. The DNA for the CDR3 is TGTGCCAGCAGCTTCCAAGCGGGGGGGCCGGGAGAGACCCAGTACTTC.

The rearrangement uses TRBV6-1 and TRBJ2-5, with D perhaps matching TRBD1 (5 bases). Germline V gene data show CDR1 as MNHNS and CDR2 as SASEGT. This CDR3 spans 15 amino acids. The V end was cut by 6 bases, the J end by 5 bases, with 19 bases between. CDR3 amino acids: CASSPAQGGSETQYF. The CDR3 bases are TGTGCCAGCAGCCCCGCCCAGGGTGGGTCGGAGACCCAGTACTTC.

This clonotype appeared a few times. The J gene is TRBJ2-3, the V gene TRBV4-2; 7 bases are shared with TRBD2. The V gene's germline CDR1 is LGHNA and CDR2 YNFKEQ. This CDR3 region has 15 residues. Losses at the gene ends were 0 bases for V and 2 bases for J; bases not matched to a gene: 2. CDR3 sequence (DNA): TGTGCCAGCAGCCAAGAAGGGACTACCACAGATACGCAGTATTTT. It specifies CASSQEGTTTDTQYF.

This clonotype was seen only a few times. The chain couples TRBV20-1 to TRBJ2-5, with D perhaps TRBD2 (5 bases). The CDR3 runs 17 residues. The V and J ends lost 1 base and 2 bases respectively, with 20 bases between them. CDR1 is DFQATT, CDR2 SNEGSKA, per germline (reference sequence). In DNA, the CDR3 is TGCAGTGCTAGAGGGGGAGCTTTGGGGTACCAACAAGAGACCCAGTACTTC. Translating it yields CSARGGALGYQQETQYF.

This chain uses TRBV29-1 with TRBJ2-1; 8 nucleotides align to TRBD2. Germline CDR1 and CDR2: SQVTM and ANQGSEA. J gave up 7 bases and V 3 bases, and 5 bases lay outside the gene matches. The CDR3 sequence is 13 residues long. CDR3 in DNA: TGCAGCGTTGACGCCAGCGGGGGAAATGAGCAGTTCTTC. Amino acid sequence: CSVDASGGNEQFF.

In DNA, the CDR3 is TGTGCCAGCAGCTATGGGACTTTCCAAGAGACCCAGTACTTC. The encoded protein is CASSYGTFQETQYF. V gene TRBV7-2 combines with J gene TRBJ2-5, with D possibly TRBD2 on 6 matching bases. Germline V CDR1 and CDR2: SGHTA, FQGNSA. Trimming left V 4 bases short and J 1 base short, with 10 bases between. The CDR3 loop spans 14 amino acids.

This clonotype came up a few times. The chain's CDR3 is CASSRTSGGGYNEQFF. The CDR3 nucleotides are TGTGCCAGCAGCCGGACTAGCGGGGGGGGGTACAATGAGCAGTTCTTC. The rearrangement joins TRBV4-2 to TRBJ2-1; 15 bases line up with TRBD2. Germline assignment: CDR1 LGHNA and CDR2 YNFKEQ. V shed 4 bases, J shed 4 bases, and the junction held 2 bases outside the gene matches. The CDR3 is 16 residues long.

In regard to this clonotype: Being one base from a much bigger clone, this may be a read error. The chain combines TRBV9 with TRBJ2-7; D not certain. Per germline, CDR1 SGDLS and CDR2 YYNGEE. CDR3 length: 14 amino acids. The CDR3 sequence: CASSFSSSSYELYF. CDR3 DNA sequence: TGTGCCAGCAGCTTTTCTAGTAGCTCCTACGAGCTGTACTTC. The complete variable domain, with remaining parts taken from reference TRBV9 and TRBJ2-7, reads DSGVTQTPKHLITATGQRVTLRCSPRSGDLSVYWYQQSLDQGLQFLIQYYNGEERAKGNILERFSAQQFPDLHSELNLSSLELGDSALYFCASSFSSSSYELYFGPGTRLTVT.

This clonotype was observed a handful of times. J is TRBJ1-1 and V is TRBV6-5; D may be TRBD1 (5 bases). The germline V and J ends were trimmed by 3 bases and 0 bases, with 14 bases remaining between them. The CDR3 is made up of 16 amino acids. Germline lookup yields CDR1 MNHEY and CDR2 SVGAGI. The chain's CDR3 is CASSYRDGLMNTEAFF. DNA of the CDR3: TGTGCCAGCAGTTATCGGGACGGACTAATGAACACTGAAGCTTTCTTT.

The genes are TRBV19 and TRBJ2-5; TRBD1 agrees at 12 bases. The J segment lost 4 bases and the V segment lost 2 bases, leaving 8 bases of the junction unmatched. The CDR3 has 17 amino acids. In germline, CDR1 is LNHDA, CDR2 SQIVND (reference sequence). CDR3 protein: CASSIRGGDRGRETQYF. The CDR3 nucleotides read TGTGCCAGTAGTATACGAGGGGGGGACAGGGGGCGAGAGACCCAGTACTTC.

There are a few counts of this clonotype. The chain combines TRBV27 with TRBJ1-2; 7 bases map to TRBD1. The germline V gene encodes CDR1 MNHEY and CDR2 SMNVEV (reference sequence). V lost 6 bases and J lost 4; bases outside the gene matches: 8. This CDR3 has 14 residues. Here the CDR3 reads CASRGRGESYGYTF. CDR3 sequence (DNA): TGTGCCAGCAGAGGCAGGGGGGAGAGCTATGGCTACACCTTC.